The 19 T cell receptor beta chains below were found in one sample sequenced in a study of shared clonotypes between healthy human individuals. The method was immunoSEQ multiplex PCR; TCRdb's version includes in-frame clones alone and lacks a portion of them. Of about 2.4 million clones listed, approximately 94% are singletons. Material for sequencing was naive CD4+ T cells from PBMCs. Subset specified: CD45RA+ positively selected. These receptors were collected from a man younger than 35 in good health. Some clones in this sample may be carry-over from other donors' samples.

The J gene is TRBJ2-1, the V gene TRBV7-2; 9 nucleotides match TRBD2. The germline V gene encodes CDR1 SGHTA and CDR2 FQGNSA. The CDR3 runs 16 residues. V was clipped by 5 bases and J by 9 bases; unmatched bases: 14. The CDR3 nucleotides are TGTGCCAGCAGCCCATCGAGAGGCGGGAGGGCCAGTGAGCAGTTCTTC. It specifies CASSPSRGGRASEQFF.

This chain connects TRBV11-1 to TRBJ2-1, with D uncertain. Germline V gene lookup returns CDR1 SGHAT and CDR2 FQDESV (reference sequence). The CDR3 has 13 amino acids. Trimming took 5 bases from V and 13 from J, leaving 18 bases between them. The chain's CDR3 is CASSPQDGSGQFF. The CDR3 nucleotides are TGTGCCAGCAGCCCCCAAGACGGATCCGGACAGTTCTTC.

V gene TRBV4-1 combines with J gene TRBJ1-2; D is perhaps TRBD1 (5 bases). Looked up from germline, CDR1 is MGHRA and CDR2 is YSYEKL. V was cut by 0 bases and J by 7 bases, with 15 bases left in between. The CDR3 extends over 15 amino acids. The CDR3 DNA follows: TGCGCCAGCAGCCAAGATGAAAACAGGTCGGCTGGCTACACCTTC. This translates into CASSQDENRSAGYTF.

This clone was counted once. J is TRBJ2-3 and V is TRBV6-6; D is undetermined. Germline V gene data show CDR1 as MNHNY and CDR2 as SVGAGI (reference sequence). Trimming pared 6 bases from V and 0 bases from J, leaving 10 bases between. The CDR3 covers 14 residues. CDR3 DNA sequence: TGTGCCAGCAGCCCCTCGACTAGCACAGATACGCAGTATTTT. Encoded protein: CASSPSTSTDTQYF.

This rearrangement joins TRBV19 to TRBJ1-1, with D unresolved. Trimming removed 9 bases from V and 3 bases from J, with 11 bases in between. CDR3 size: 12 residues. Germline V CDR1 and CDR2: LNHDA, SQIVND (reference sequence). The CDR3 loop is CASREAYTEAFF. In DNA, the CDR3 is TGTGCCAGCCGAGAGGCCTACACTGAAGCTTTCTTT. Variable domain in full (rest from reference TRBV19 and TRBJ1-1): DGGITQSPKYLFRKEGQNVTLSCEQNLNHDAMYWYRQDPGQGLRLIYYSQIVNDFQKGDIAEGYSVSREKKESFPLTVTSAQKNPTAFYLCASREAYTEAFFGQGTRLTVV.

V and J are TRBV14 and TRBJ2-1; tentatively, D is TRBD2 (5 bases). CDR1 and CDR2 from the germline V gene are SGHDN and FVKESK. The CDR3 spans 16 residues. The V and J ends lost 4 bases and 3 bases respectively, with 16 bases between them. This CDR3 reads CASSPTPAASYNEQFF. The DNA for the CDR3 is TGTGCCAGCAGCCCTACGCCAGCGGCCAGCTACAATGAGCAGTTCTTC. The full variable domain, its missing parts supplied by reference TRBV14 and TRBJ2-1, is EAGVTQFPSHSVIEKGQTVTLRCDPISGHDNLYWYRRVMGKEIKFLLHFVKESKQDESGMPNNRFLAERTGGTYSTLKVQPAELEDSGVYFCASSPTPAASYNEQFFGPGTRLTVL.

This chain joins TRBV2 and TRBJ1-3; D is uncertain. The CDR3 has 14 residues. The germline V gene has CDR1 SNHLY and CDR2 FYNNEI. The germline V and J ends were trimmed by 7 bases and 4 bases, with 14 bases remaining between them. The DNA of the CDR3 is TGTGCCAGCACCCAGTTGAGTTACGGAAACACCATATATTTT. Its protein is CASTQLSYGNTIYF.

The table lists this clone with a few counts. Other DNA sequences in the same sample also yield this CDR3. This chain uses TRBV7-9 with TRBJ1-4, with TRBD1 identical over 7 bases. The CDR3 runs to 14 residues. The ends lost 1 base at V and 8 bases at J; junction bases unmatched: 4. Germline values: CDR1 SEHNR, CDR2 FQNEAQ (reference sequence). The CDR3 DNA follows: TGTGCCAGCAGCTTAGGACAGGGTTTCGAAAAACTGTTTTTT. It encodes CASSLGQGFEKLFF. Combining the CDR3 with reference TRBV7-9 and TRBJ1-4 gives the whole variable domain DTGVSQNPRHKITKRGQNVTFRCDPISEHNRLYWYRQTLGQGPEFLTYFQNEAQLEKSRLLSDRFSAERPKGSFSTLEIQRTEQGDSAMYLCASSLGQGFEKLFFGSGTQLSVL.

The chain combines TRBV2 with TRBJ2-1; 14 bases align to TRBD2. V gave up 6 bases and J gave up 6 bases; unmatched junction bases: 16. Per germline, CDR1 SNHLY and CDR2 FYNNEI. CDR3 length: 19 amino acids. CDR3 nucleotides: TGTGCCAGCAGCCAAGGGACTAGCGGGAGTCTATATTCTCGCAATGAGCAGTTCTTC. It specifies CASSQGTSGSLYSRNEQFF. The full variable domain, in which reference TRBV2 and TRBJ2-1 provide the parts outside the CDR3, is EPEVTQTPSHQVTQMGQEVILRCVPISNHLYFYWYRQILGQKVEFLVSFYNNEISEKSEIFDDQFSVERPDGSNFTLKIRSTKLEDSAMYFCASSQGTSGSLYSRNEQFFGPGTRLTVL.

The J gene is TRBJ2-7, the V gene TRBV28; possibly TRBD1 or TRBD2 for D (7 bases each). The germline CDR1 and CDR2 sequences are MDHEN and SYDVKM. The CDR3 consists of 14 residues. Deletions cut 6 bases from V and 4 bases from J, with 16 bases between. The CDR3 loop reads CASSSTGEGYEQYF. In DNA form, the CDR3 reads TGTGCCAGCAGCTCCACAGGGGAGGGTTACGAGCAGTACTTC.

The CDR3 DNA is TGTGCCAGCCGTTTTACTGATTACGCCTACAATGAGCAGTTCTTC. Its protein product is CASRFTDYAYNEQFF. The V and J genes are TRBV5-6 and TRBJ2-1; D remains ambiguous. In germline, CDR1 is SGHDT, CDR2 YYEEEE. Trimming shortened V by 7 bases and J by 2 bases, and 16 bases separated the two germline ends. The CDR3 runs 15 residues. Supplemented by reference TRBV5-6 and TRBJ2-1, the full variable domain reads DAGVTQSPTHLIKTRGQQVTLRCSPKSGHDTVSWYQQALGQGPQFIFQYYEEEERQRGNFPDRFSGHQFPNYSSELNVNALLLGDSALYLCASRFTDYAYNEQFFGPGTRLTVL.

This rearrangement joins TRBV6-6 to TRBJ2-5, with D possibly matching TRBD2 (6 bases). Per germline, CDR1 MNHNY and CDR2 SVGAGI (reference sequence). This CDR3 has 13 residues. V lost 10 bases and J lost 5, with 17 bases in between. The CDR3 region is CAIAGGGEETQYF. Written as DNA, the CDR3 is TGTGCCATCGCCGGAGGCGGGGAGGAGACCCAGTACTTC.

The chain recombines TRBV28 with TRBJ1-3, with D unresolved. Trimming took off 7 bases at V and 2 bases at J, with 12 bases between the two ends. The CDR3 loop spans 14 amino acids. CDR1 and CDR2 (germline): MDHEN, SYDVKM. The CDR3 sequence is CASNTPGTGNTIYF. DNA of the CDR3: TGTGCCAGCAACACGCCGGGTACTGGAAACACCATATATTTT.

The V gene is TRBV27, the J gene TRBJ1-5; no clear D gene. Trimming took 5 bases from V and 2 from J, leaving 10 bases between them. CDR1 is MNHEY and CDR2 is SMNVEV in the germline V gene (reference sequence). The CDR3 is 14 residues long. The CDR3 bases are TGTGCCAGCAGTCCGCGGACCCGCAATCAGCCCCAGCATTTT. Translating it yields CASSPRTRNQPQHF.

The V and J genes are TRBV21-1 and TRBJ2-7. TRBV21-1 corresponds to a pseudogene. CDR3 length: 15 residues. The CDR3, as DNA: TGTGCCAGCAGCATTCGGGACGCATGTGACTACGAGCAGTACTTC. As protein: CASSIRDACDYEQYF.

The chain uses TRBV2 and TRBJ1-1, with 7 bases matching TRBD1. There are 14 residues in the CDR3. Germline V lookup: CDR1 SNHLY, CDR2 FYNNEI. The junction had 5 bases not matched to a gene; V was cut back by 5 bases and J by 2 bases. This CDR3 reads CASSLRQGNTEAFF. DNA for the CDR3: TGTGCCAGCAGTCTCCGACAGGGAAACACTGAAGCTTTCTTT.

Notes on this clone: The same CDR3 can be traced to other DNA sequences in this sample. This chain uses TRBV28 with TRBJ2-3; D gene unclear. The CDR3 is made up of 12 amino acids. From germline, CDR1 is MDHEN and CDR2 SYDVKM. The V end lost 4 bases, the J end lost 3 bases, and 5 bases lay between the germline ends. Here the CDR3 reads CASSSLTDTQYF. The CDR3 DNA reads as TGTGCCAGCAGTTCGCTTACAGATACGCAGTATTTT.

Concerning this clone itself: Different DNA sequences within this sample yield the same CDR3. V and J are TRBV5-5 and TRBJ1-2; 10 nucleotides agree with TRBD1. The germline V gene has CDR1 SGHKS and CDR2 YYEKEE (reference sequence). The CDR3 runs to 13 residues. V trimming: 5 bases; J trimming: 8 bases; junction bases outside the gene matches: 6. The CDR3 here is CASSSGTGDGYTF. The CDR3 DNA sequence: TGTGCCAGCAGTTCCGGGACAGGGGACGGCTACACCTTC.

This rearrangement joins TRBV2 to TRBJ2-3; D is tentatively TRBD1 or TRBD2 (5 bases each). Germline V gives CDR1 SNHLY, CDR2 FYNNEI. The CDR3 consists of 14 residues. Trimming shortened V by 8 bases and J by 2 bases, and 14 bases separated the two germline ends. In DNA, the CDR3 is TGTGCCAGCCTGGCGACGGGGCCCACAGATACGCAGTATTTT. It is translated as CASLATGPTDTQYF.